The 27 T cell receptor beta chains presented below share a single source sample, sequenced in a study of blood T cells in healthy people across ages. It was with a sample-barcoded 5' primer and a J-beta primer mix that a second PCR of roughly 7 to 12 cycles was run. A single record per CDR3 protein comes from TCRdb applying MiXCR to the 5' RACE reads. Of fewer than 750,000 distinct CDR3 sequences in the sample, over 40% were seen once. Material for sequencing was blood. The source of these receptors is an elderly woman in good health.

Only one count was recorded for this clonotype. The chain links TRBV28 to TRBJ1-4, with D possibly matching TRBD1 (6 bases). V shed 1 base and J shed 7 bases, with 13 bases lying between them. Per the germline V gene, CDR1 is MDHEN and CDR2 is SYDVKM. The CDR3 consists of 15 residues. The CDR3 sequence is CASSLLGGAGEKLFF. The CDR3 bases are TGTGCCAGCAGTTTATTGGGGGGCGCCGGTGAAAAACTGTTTTTT.

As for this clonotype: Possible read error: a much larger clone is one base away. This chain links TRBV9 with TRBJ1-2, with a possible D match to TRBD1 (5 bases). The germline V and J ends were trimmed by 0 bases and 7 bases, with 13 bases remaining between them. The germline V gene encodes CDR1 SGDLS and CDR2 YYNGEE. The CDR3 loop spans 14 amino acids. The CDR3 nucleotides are TGTGCCAGCAGCGTAGAAGCAGGGATTGCTGGCTACACCTTC. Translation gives CASSVEAGIAGYTF.

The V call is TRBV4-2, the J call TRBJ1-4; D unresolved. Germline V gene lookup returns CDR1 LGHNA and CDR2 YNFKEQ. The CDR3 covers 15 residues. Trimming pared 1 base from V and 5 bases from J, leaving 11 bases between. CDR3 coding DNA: TGTGCCAGCAGCCAAGTGAGGCAGGCGAATGAAAAACTGTTTTTT. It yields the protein CASSQVRQANEKLFF.

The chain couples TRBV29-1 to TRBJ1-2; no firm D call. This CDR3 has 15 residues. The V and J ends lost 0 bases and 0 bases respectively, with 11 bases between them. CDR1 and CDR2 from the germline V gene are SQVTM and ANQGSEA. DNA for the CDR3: TGCAGCGTTGAAGATCGCGGAGCCTCTAACTATGGCTACACCTTC. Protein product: CSVEDRGASNYGYTF.

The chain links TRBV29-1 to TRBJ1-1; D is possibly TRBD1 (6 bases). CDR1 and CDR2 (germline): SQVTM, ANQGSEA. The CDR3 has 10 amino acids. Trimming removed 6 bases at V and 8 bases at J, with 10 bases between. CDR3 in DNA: TGCAGCGTCGACAGGTCAGAAGCTTTCTTT. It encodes CSVDRSEAFF.

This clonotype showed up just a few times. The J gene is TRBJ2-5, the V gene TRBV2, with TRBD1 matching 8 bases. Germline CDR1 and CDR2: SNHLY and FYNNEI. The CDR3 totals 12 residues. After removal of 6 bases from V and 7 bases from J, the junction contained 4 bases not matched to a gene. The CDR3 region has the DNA TGTGCCAGCAGGGGGACAGGAACGACCCAGTACTTC. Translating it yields CASRGTGTTQYF.

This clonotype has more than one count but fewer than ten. The CDR3 loop is CASSLGTRGETQYF. The CDR3 DNA follows: TGTGCCAGCAGCTTAGGGACAAGGGGAGAGACCCAGTACTTC. The genes are TRBV7-3 and TRBJ2-5; tentatively, D is TRBD1 (6 bases). V gave up 2 bases and J gave up 4 bases, with 11 bases separating them. CDR1 is SGHTA, CDR2 FQGTGA, per germline. The CDR3 totals 14 residues.

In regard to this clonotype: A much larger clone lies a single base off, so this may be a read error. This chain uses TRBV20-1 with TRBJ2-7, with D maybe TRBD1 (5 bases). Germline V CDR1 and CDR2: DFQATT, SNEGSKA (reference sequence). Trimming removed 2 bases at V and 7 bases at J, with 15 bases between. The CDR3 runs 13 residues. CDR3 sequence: CSARRQIYNEQYF. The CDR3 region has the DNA TGCAGTGCTAGACGACAGATATACAATGAGCAGTACTTC.

The CDR3 sequence is CASSLVTGVQETQYF. The DNA of the CDR3 is TGTGCCAGCAGCTTGGTAACAGGGGTCCAAGAGACCCAGTACTTC. The rearrangement uses TRBV7-9 and TRBJ2-5, with TRBD1 matching 7 bases. Germline V gives CDR1 SEHNR, CDR2 FQNEAQ (reference sequence). With 3 bases clipped from V and 1 base from J, the junction kept 5 bases outside the gene matches. The CDR3 covers 15 residues.

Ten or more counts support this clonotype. CDR3 bases: TGTGCCAGCAGTTTATCGGGACTAGCGTTTGGGCGGTTCTTC. Residues: CASSLSGLAFGRFF. The V and J genes are TRBV27 and TRBJ2-1, with 10 bases matching TRBD2. Trimming cost V 0 bases and J 15 bases; bases outside gene matches: 8. Germline CDR1 MNHEY, CDR2 SMNVEV (reference sequence). The CDR3 loop spans 14 amino acids.

The CDR3 coding sequence is TGTGCCAGCAGTTATGTCGGGGGCGGGGGGGCAGATACGCAGTATTTT. Translating it yields CASSYVGGGGADTQYF. This chain connects TRBV6-5 to TRBJ2-3; 9 bases are a match to TRBD2. V lost 3 bases and J lost 4; bases outside the gene matches: 8. CDR1 MNHEY and CDR2 SVGAGI come from the germline V gene. This CDR3 comprises 16 residues.

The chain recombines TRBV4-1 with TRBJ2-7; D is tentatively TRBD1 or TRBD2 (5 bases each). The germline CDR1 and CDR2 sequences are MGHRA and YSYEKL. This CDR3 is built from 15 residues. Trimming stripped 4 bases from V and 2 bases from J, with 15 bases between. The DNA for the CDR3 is TGCGCCAGCAGCCTCGCAAGAGGGGACCCCTACGAGCAGTACTTC. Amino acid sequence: CASSLARGDPYEQYF.

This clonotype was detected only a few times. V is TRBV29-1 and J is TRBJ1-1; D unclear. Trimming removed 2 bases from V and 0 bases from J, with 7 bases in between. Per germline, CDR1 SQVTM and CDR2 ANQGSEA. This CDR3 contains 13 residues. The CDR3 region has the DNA TGCAGCGTTGAATCACAGATGAACACTGAAGCTTTCTTT. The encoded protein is CSVESQMNTEAFF.

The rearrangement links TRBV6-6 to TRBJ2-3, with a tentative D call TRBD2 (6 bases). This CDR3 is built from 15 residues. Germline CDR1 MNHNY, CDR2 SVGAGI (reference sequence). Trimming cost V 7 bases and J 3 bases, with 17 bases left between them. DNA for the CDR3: TGTGCCAGCAACTCGGGAGTCCCTGGGACAGATACGCAGTATTTT. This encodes CASNSGVPGTDTQYF.

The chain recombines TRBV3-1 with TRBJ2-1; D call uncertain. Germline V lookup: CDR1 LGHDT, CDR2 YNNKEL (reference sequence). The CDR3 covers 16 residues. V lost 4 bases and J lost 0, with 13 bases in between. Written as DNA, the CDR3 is TGTGCCAGCAGCCGTAAGGGCGGTGGCTCCTACAATGAGCAGTTCTTC. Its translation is CASSRKGGGSYNEQFF.

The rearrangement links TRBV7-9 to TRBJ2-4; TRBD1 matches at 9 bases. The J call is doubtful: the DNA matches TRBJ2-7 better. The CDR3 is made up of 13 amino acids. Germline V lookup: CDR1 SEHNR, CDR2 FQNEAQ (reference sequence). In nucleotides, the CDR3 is TGTGCCAGCATAGGGACAGGGTGGGGCGAGCAGTACTTC. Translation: CASIGTGWGEQYF.

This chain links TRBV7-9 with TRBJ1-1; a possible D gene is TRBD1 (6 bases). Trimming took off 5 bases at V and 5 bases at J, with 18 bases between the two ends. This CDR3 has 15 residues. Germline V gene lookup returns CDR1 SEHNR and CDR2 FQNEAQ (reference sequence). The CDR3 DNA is TGTGCCAGCAGCCTTTTAGGGGGGTTGGGGACTGAAGCTTTCTTT. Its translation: CASSLLGGLGTEAFF.

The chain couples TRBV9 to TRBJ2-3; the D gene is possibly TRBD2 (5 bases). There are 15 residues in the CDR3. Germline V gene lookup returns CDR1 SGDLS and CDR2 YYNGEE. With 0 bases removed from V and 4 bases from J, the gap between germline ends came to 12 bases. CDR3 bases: TGTGCCAGCAGCGTAGGTCCCACTAGTCCAGATACGCAGTATTTT. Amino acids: CASSVGPTSPDTQYF.

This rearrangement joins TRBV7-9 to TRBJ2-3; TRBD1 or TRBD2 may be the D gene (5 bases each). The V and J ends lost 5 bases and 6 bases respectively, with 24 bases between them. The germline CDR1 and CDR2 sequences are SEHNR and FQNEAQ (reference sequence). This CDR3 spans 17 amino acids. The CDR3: CASSILIKRGLGDTQYF. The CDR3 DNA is TGTGCCAGCAGCATCTTAATAAAGAGGGGTCTTGGGGATACGCAGTATTTT.

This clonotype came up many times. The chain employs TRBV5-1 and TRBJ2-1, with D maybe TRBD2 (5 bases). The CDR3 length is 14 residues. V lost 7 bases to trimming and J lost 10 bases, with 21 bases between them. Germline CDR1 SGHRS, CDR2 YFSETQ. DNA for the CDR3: TGCGCCAGCTTACCGGACTCAACCTCGCGGGAGCAGTTCTTC. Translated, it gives CASLPDSTSREQFF.

CDR3 protein: CATSDAVWGNEQFF. The CDR3 coding sequence is TGTGCCACCAGTGACGCCGTGTGGGGGAATGAGCAGTTCTTC. This chain uses TRBV24-1 with TRBJ2-1; TRBD1 or TRBD2 may be the D gene (5 bases each). Trimming left V 4 bases short and J 7 bases short, with 13 bases between. CDR1 is KGHDR, CDR2 SFDVKD, per germline. The CDR3 extends over 14 amino acids.

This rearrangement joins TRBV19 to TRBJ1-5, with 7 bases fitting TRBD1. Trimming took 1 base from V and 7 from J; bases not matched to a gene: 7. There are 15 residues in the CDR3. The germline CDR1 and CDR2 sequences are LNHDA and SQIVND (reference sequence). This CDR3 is CASSIGRGTGQPQHF. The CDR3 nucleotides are TGTGCCAGTAGTATAGGCAGGGGGACCGGGCAGCCCCAGCATTTT.

The CDR3 region is CASSSTTGGTDTDTQYF. The DNA of the CDR3 is TGTGCCAGCAGTTCAACCACCGGGGGAACCGACACAGATACGCAGTATTTT. The chain carries TRBV28 and TRBJ2-3; weak D call: TRBD2 (6 bases). The CDR3 loop spans 17 amino acids. Trimming removed 4 bases from V and 2 bases from J, with 19 bases in between. From germline, CDR1 is MDHEN and CDR2 SYDVKM.

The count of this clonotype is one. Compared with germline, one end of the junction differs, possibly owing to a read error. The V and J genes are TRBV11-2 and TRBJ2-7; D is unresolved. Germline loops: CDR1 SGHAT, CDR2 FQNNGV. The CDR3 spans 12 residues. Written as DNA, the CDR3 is TGTGCCAGCAGCTTGGGATTATACGGGCAGTACTTC. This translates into CASSLGLYGQYF.

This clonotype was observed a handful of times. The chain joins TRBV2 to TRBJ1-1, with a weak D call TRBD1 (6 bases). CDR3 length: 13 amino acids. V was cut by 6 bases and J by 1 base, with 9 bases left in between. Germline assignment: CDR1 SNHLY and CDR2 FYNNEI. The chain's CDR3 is CASRLTGNTEAFF. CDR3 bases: TGTGCCAGCAGACTGACAGGGAACACTGAAGCTTTCTTT. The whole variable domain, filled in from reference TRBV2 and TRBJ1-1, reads EPEVTQTPSHQVTQMGQEVILRCVPISNHLYFYWYRQILGQKVEFLVSFYNNEISEKSEIFDDQFSVERPDGSNFTLKIRSTKLEDSAMYFCASRLTGNTEAFFGQGTRLTVV.

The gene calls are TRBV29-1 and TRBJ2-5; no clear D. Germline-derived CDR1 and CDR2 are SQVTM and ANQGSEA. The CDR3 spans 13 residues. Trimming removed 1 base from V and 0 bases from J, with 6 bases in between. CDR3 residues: CSVEVTNQETQYF. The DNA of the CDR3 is TGCAGCGTTGAAGTCACTAACCAAGAGACCCAGTACTTC. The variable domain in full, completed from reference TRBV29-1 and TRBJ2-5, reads SAVISQKPSRDICQRGTSLTIQCQVDSQVTMMFWYRQQPGQSLTLIATANQGSEATYESGFVIDKFPISRPNLTFSTLTVSNMSPEDSSIYLCSVEVTNQETQYFGPGTRLLVL.

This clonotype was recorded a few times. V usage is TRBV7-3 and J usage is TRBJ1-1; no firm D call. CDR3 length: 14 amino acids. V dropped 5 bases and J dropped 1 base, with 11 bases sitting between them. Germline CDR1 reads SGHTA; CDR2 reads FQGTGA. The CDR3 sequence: CASSVHRENTEAFF. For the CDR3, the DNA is TGTGCCAGCAGCGTCCATAGGGAGAACACTGAAGCTTTCTTT.